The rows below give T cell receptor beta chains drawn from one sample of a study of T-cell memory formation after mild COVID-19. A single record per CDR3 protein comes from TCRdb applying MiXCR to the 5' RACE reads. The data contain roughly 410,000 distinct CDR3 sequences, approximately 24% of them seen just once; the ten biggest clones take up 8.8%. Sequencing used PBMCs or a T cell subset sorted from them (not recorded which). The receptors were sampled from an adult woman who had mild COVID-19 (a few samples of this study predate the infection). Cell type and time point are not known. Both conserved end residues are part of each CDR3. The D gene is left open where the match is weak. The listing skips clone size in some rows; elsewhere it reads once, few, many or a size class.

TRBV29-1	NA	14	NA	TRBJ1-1	CSVESVKKNTEAFF	TGCAGCGTTGAATCAGTAAAGAAGAACACTGAAGCTTTCTTT
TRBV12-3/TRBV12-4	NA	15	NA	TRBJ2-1	CASSFWLSSYNEQFF	TGTGCCAGCAGTTTCTGGCTTAGCTCCTACAATGAGCAGTTCTTC
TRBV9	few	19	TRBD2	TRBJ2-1	CASSVVGWTSGRADNEQFF	TGTGCCAGCAGCGTAGTTGGGTGGACTAGCGGGAGGGCCGACAATGAGCAGTTCTTC
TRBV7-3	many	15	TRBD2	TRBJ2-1	CASSPGLAVYNEQFF	TGTGCCAGCAGCCCCGGACTAGCGGTCTACAATGAGCAGTTCTTC
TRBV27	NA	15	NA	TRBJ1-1	CASSYFWGKHTEAFF	TGTGCCAGCAGTTACTTTTGGGGGAAGCACACTGAAGCTTTCTTT
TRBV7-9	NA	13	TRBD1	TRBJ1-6	CARQTDRNSPLHF	TGTGCCAGGCAAACGGACAGGAATTCACCCCTCCACTTT
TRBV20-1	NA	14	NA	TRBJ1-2	CSASGGWGNSGYTF	TGCAGTGCTAGCGGGGGTTGGGGGAACTCCGGCTACACCTTC
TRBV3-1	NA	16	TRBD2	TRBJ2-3	CASSHRLAGGRDTQYF	TGTGCCAGCAGCCACCGACTAGCGGGGGGGAGGGATACGCAGTATTTT
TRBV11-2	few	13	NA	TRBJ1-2	CASSSTGPYGYTF	TGTGCCAGCAGTTCTACAGGGCCCTATGGCTACACCTTC
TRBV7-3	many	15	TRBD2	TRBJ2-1	CASSFGLAGGNEQFF	TGTGCCAGCAGCTTCGGACTAGCGGGAGGGAATGAGCAGTTCTTC
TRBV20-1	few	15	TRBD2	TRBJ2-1	CSASPTSGGVGEQFF	TGCAGTGCTAGCCCGACTAGCGGGGGGGTTGGTGAGCAGTTCTTC
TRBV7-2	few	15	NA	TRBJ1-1	CASSSSDRPNTEAFF	TGTGCCAGCAGCTCTTCGGACAGACCTAACACTGAAGCTTTCTTT
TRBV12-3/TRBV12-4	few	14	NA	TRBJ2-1	CASSLGGPNNEQFF	TGTGCCAGCAGTTTAGGGGGGCCAAACAATGAGCAGTTCTTC
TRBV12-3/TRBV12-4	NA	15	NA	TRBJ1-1	CASRPSSGGNTEAFF	TGTGCCAGCAGACCATCCTCCGGTGGGAACACTGAAGCTTTCTTT
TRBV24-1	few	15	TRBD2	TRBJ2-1	CATSDPASGRVEQFF	TGTGCCACCAGTGACCCGGCTAGCGGGAGGGTTGAGCAGTTCTTC
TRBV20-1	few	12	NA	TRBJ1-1	CSARDGNTEAFF	TGCAGTGCTAGGGACGGGAACACTGAAGCTTTCTTT
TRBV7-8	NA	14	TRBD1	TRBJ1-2	CASSFLDRGYGYTF	TGTGCCAGCAGCTTTCTGGACAGGGGCTATGGCTACACCTTC
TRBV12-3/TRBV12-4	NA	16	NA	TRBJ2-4	CASSLQRGRVGYIQYF	TGTGCCAGCAGTCTCCAAAGGGGCCGGGTGGGATACATTCAGTACTTC
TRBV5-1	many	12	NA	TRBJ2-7	CASSLSRGEQYF	TGCGCCAGCAGCTTGAGTAGGGGTGAGCAGTACTTC
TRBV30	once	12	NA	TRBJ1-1	CAWSPNVGEAFF	TGTGCCTGGAGTCCCAATGTGGGCGAAGCTTTCTTT
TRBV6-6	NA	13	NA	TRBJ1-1	CASSYPSSPEAFF	TGTGCCAGCAGTTACCCCTCCTCTCCTGAAGCTTTCTTT
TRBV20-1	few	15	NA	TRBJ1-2	CSARDTGGPNYGYTF	TGCAGTGCTAGAGATACCGGGGGCCCTAACTATGGCTACACCTTC
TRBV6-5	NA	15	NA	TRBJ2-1	CASSYLGLGVGEQFF	TGTGCCAGCAGTTACCTGGGACTGGGCGTGGGAGAGCAGTTCTTC
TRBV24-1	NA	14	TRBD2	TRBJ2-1	CATSESGGADEQFF	TGTGCCACCAGTGAAAGCGGGGGGGCCGATGAGCAGTTCTTC
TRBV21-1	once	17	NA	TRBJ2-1	CASTLRGAATFYNEQFF	TGTGCCAGCACTCTTCGAGGGGCGGCCACATTTTACAATGAGCAGTTCTTC
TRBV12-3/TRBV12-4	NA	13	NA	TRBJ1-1	CASTGGRATEAFF	TGTGCCAGCACCGGGGGGAGGGCCACTGAAGCTTTCTTT
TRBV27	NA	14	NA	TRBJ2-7	CASSFMGGDGEQYF	TGTGCCAGCAGTTTCATGGGTGGGGACGGGGAGCAGTACTTC
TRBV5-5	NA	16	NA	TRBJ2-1	CASSLVAGAPTNEQFF	TGTGCCAGCAGCTTGGTTGCGGGGGCCCCCACCAATGAGCAGTTCTTC
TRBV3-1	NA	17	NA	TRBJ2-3	CASSQDPEILGTDTQYF	TGTGCCAGCAGCCAAGACCCTGAGATCCTCGGCACAGATACGCAGTATTTT
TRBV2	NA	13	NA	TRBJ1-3	CASSALVWNTIYF	TGTGCCAGCAGTGCATTGGTTTGGAACACCATATATTTT
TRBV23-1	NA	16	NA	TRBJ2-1	CASSLADSHPHNEQFF	TGCGCCAGCAGTCTCGCGGACAGCCATCCTCACAATGAGCAGTTCTTC
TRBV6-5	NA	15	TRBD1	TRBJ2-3	CASSRGTGWADTQYF	TGTGCCAGCAGTCGAGGGACAGGGTGGGCAGATACGCAGTATTTT
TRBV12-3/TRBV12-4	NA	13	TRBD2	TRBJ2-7	CASRRAGPYEQYF	TGTGCCAGCAGGCGAGCGGGACCCTACGAGCAGTACTTC
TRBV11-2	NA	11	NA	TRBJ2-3	CASLSTDTQYF	TGTGCCAGCTTAAGCACAGATACGCAGTATTTT
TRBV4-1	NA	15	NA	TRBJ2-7	CASSQHTDTIYEQYF	TGCGCCAGCAGCCAGCATACGGACACCATTTACGAGCAGTACTTC
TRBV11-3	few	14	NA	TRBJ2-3	CASSFRLVTDTQYF	TGTGCCAGCAGCTTTCGCCTTGTCACAGATACGCAGTATTTT
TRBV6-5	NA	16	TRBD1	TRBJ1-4	CASSPRTGGFNEKLFF	TGTGCCAGCAGCCCACGGACAGGGGGCTTTAATGAAAAACTGTTTTTT
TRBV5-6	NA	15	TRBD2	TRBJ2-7	CASSFPGLAGVEQYF	TGTGCCAGCAGCTTTCCGGGACTAGCCGGGGTCGAGCAGTACTTC
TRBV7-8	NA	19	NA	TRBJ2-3	CASSLAIVAGQQGTDTQYF	TGTGCCAGCAGCTTAGCAATCGTCGCGGGACAGCAAGGCACAGATACGCAGTATTTT
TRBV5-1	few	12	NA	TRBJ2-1	CASSQPGAEQFF	TGCGCCAGCAGCCAACCGGGAGCCGAGCAGTTCTTC
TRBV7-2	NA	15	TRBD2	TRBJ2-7	CASSGGTSASYEQYF	TGTGCCAGCAGCGGGGGGACTAGCGCATCCTACGAGCAGTACTTC
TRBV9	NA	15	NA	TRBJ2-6	CASSAQGSGANVLTF	TGTGCCAGCAGCGCTCAGGGCTCTGGGGCCAACGTCCTGACTTTC
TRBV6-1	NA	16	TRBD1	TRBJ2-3	CASSATSTGFRNTQYF	TGTGCCAGCAGTGCTACATCGACAGGGTTTAGGAATACGCAGTATTTT
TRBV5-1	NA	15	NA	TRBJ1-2	CASSLDGSEYYGYTF	TGCGCCAGCAGCTTGGACGGCTCGGAATACTATGGCTACACCTTC
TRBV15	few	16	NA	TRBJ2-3	CATSSRQEPGADTQYF	TGTGCCACCAGCTCGCGCCAGGAGCCGGGGGCAGATACGCAGTATTTT
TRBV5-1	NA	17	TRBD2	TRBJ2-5	CASSLAGGRAPRETQYF	TGCGCCAGCAGCTTGGCCGGCGGGAGGGCTCCCCGAGAGACCCAGTACTTC
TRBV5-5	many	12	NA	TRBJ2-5	CASSLGLQTQYF	TGTGCCAGCAGCTTGGGACTTCAGACCCAGTACTTC
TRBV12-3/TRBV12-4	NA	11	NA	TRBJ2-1	CASRLVGEQFF	TGTGCCAGCAGATTGGTGGGGGAGCAGTTCTTC
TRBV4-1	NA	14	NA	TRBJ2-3	CASKKAGSTDTQYF	TGCGCCAGCAAAAAAGCCGGTAGCACAGATACGCAGTATTTT
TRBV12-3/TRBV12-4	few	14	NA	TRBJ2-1	CASSWRGRRNEQFF	TGTGCCAGCAGTTGGCGGGGCAGAAGGAATGAGCAGTTCTTC
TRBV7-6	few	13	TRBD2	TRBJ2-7	CASSPGRNYEQYF	TGTGCCAGCAGCCCCGGGAGGAACTACGAGCAGTACTTC
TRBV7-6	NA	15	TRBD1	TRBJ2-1	CASSSTGGAEGEQFF	TGTGCCAGCAGCTCGACAGGGGGCGCGGAAGGTGAGCAGTTCTTC
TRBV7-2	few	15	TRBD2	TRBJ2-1	CASSLVLAGGYEQFF	TGTGCCAGCAGCTTAGTGCTAGCGGGGGGGTATGAGCAGTTCTTC